Below, 6 T cell receptor beta chains from the same sample are listed, as sequenced in a study of T cells in Graves' hyperthyroidism and ophthalmopathy. Regions amplified from RNA transcripts were the TCR beta CDR3 regions. The HTBI primer set served for first-round RT-PCR of the TCR CDR3. In TCRdb, the multiplex PCR reads were re-called with MiXCR into one record per CDR3 protein. The data contain hundreds of thousands of distinct CDR3 sequences, approximately 20% of them seen just once; the ten biggest clones take up over 45%. Sequenced sample: blood. Receptors originate from a man between 40 and 49 years old with Graves' ophthalmopathy.

This clonotype was found once. Being one base from a much bigger clone, this may be a read error. The chain uses TRBV6-1 and TRBJ2-7; no firm D call. The V gene lost 4 bases and the J gene lost 3 bases, with 7 bases spanning the gap. Germline assignment: CDR1 MNHNS and CDR2 SASEGT. The CDR3 contains 12 residues. CDR3 nucleotides: TGTGCCAGCAGTGGGGCGGTCTACGAGCAGTACTTC. It is translated as CASSGAVYEQYF.

This clonotype was observed a handful of times. V and J are TRBV7-3 and TRBJ2-1; D is perhaps TRBD1 or TRBD2 (5 bases each). V gave up 3 bases and J gave up 9 bases, with 18 bases separating them. CDR3 length: 15 amino acids. Germline V gene sequence: CDR1 SGHTA, CDR2 FQGTGA. CDR3 residues: CASSLGVGEIGEQFF. CDR3 bases: TGTGCCAGCAGCTTGGGGGTCGGGGAAATCGGTGAGCAGTTCTTC.

This clonotype showed up many times. The chain has TRBV7-8 and TRBJ2-7; D remains unclear. This CDR3 is 14 amino acids long. Germline V lookup: CDR1 SGHVS, CDR2 FQNEAQ. Trimming removed 3 bases from V and 1 base from J, with 10 bases in between. In DNA, the CDR3 is TGTGCCAGCAGCTTCAGATACGATTCCTACGAGCAGTACTTC. It encodes CASSFRYDSYEQYF.

The chain recombines TRBV15 with TRBJ2-3, with D maybe TRBD2 (7 bases). CDR3 length: 15 amino acids. Germline values: CDR1 LNHNV, CDR2 YYDKDF (reference sequence). V was cut by 8 bases and J by 3 bases, with 18 bases left in between. The CDR3 sequence is CATSRGGRTTDTQYF. CDR3 nucleotides: TGTGCCACCTCACGCGGGGGCCGTACGACAGATACGCAGTATTTT.

This clonotype has a count of ten or more. This sequence joins TRBV11-2 and TRBJ2-2; D gene unclear. The germline V gene encodes CDR1 SGHAT and CDR2 FQNNGV. Trimming cost V 1 base and J 4 bases, with 10 bases left between them. This CDR3 has 15 residues. The CDR3 loop is CASSLGGPGTGELFF. CDR3 coding DNA: TGTGCCAGCAGCTTAGGCGGACCGGGCACCGGGGAGCTGTTTTTT.

This clonotype showed up many times. The chain couples TRBV5-1 to TRBJ1-4; 11 bases agree with TRBD1. The V segment lost 6 bases and the J segment 7 bases; nucleotides outside the gene matches: 5. The germline V gene encodes CDR1 SGHRS and CDR2 YFSETQ. This CDR3 is built from 14 residues. In nucleotides, the CDR3 is TGCGCCAGCACAGGACAGGGGGCGCGTGAAAAACTGTTTTTT. It codes for CASTGQGAREKLFF.